This is a list of T cell receptor beta chains from one sample in a study of blood T cell repertoires in COVID-19. Some clones are missing from TCRdb's copy, which holds only in-frame ones; the method was immunoSEQ multiplex PCR. The sample lists about 170,000 clones; around four fifths were seen once. The sequencing input was peripheral blood. All receptors come from an elderly woman with COVID-19, enrolled during active disease. CDR3s include the opening cysteine and the closing phenylalanine or tryptophan. D genes are given only for firm matches. A row's size may be missing; if present it is once, few, many or a size class.

cdr3_length: 15; d_call: TRBD1; v_call: TRBV4-2; clone_size: few; j_call: TRBJ2-2; cdr3_nt: TGTGCCAGCAGTCAGCTACAGGGGGCTGTAGGGGAGCTGTTTTTT; cdr3_aa: CASSQLQGAVGELFF
cdr3_length: 20; d_call: TRBD2; v_call: TRBV9; clone_size: NA; j_call: TRBJ2-1; cdr3_nt: TGTGCCAGCAGCATGTCCCCGGGACTAGCGGGAGGGTCGTGGTACAATGAGCAGTTCTTC; cdr3_aa: CASSMSPGLAGGSWYNEQFF
cdr3_length: 16; d_call: NA; v_call: TRBV5-3; clone_size: once; j_call: TRBJ2-2; cdr3_nt: TGTGCCAGAAGCCGCGGGGCAGGGCCTTATCCCGGGGAGCTGTTTTTT; cdr3_aa: CARSRGAGPYPGELFF
cdr3_length: 16; d_call: NA; v_call: TRBV5-4; clone_size: NA; j_call: TRBJ2-2; cdr3_nt: TGTGCCAGCAGCTTCGGTGGTGCGGGTTGGACCGGGGAGCTGTTTTTT; cdr3_aa: CASSFGGAGWTGELFF
cdr3_length: 17; d_call: NA; v_call: TRBV13; clone_size: NA; j_call: TRBJ2-7; cdr3_nt: TGTGCCAGCAGCTTGTGGGGGGGCGGTAAAGTGGCCTACGAGCAGTACTTC; cdr3_aa: CASSLWGGGKVAYEQYF
cdr3_length: 13; d_call: NA; v_call: TRBV24-1; clone_size: NA; j_call: TRBJ1-2; cdr3_nt: TGTGCCACCAGTGATTTCCCGGGGTATGGCTACACCTTC; cdr3_aa: CATSDFPGYGYTF
cdr3_length: 14; d_call: NA; v_call: TRBV19; clone_size: NA; j_call: TRBJ2-1; cdr3_nt: TGTGCCAGTACCGCCGGCAGGGTAAGGGATGAGCAGTTCTTC; cdr3_aa: CASTAGRVRDEQFF
cdr3_length: 16; d_call: TRBD2; v_call: TRBV5-1; clone_size: NA; j_call: TRBJ2-1; cdr3_nt: TGCGCCAGCAGCGTTGGACTAGCGGGACCTAACAATGAGCAGTTCTTC; cdr3_aa: CASSVGLAGPNNEQFF
cdr3_length: 14; d_call: NA; v_call: TRBV9; clone_size: NA; j_call: TRBJ1-2; cdr3_nt: TGTGCCAGCAGCGTAGTGTCGGAGGGTACTGGCTACACCTTC; cdr3_aa: CASSVVSEGTGYTF
cdr3_length: 14; d_call: NA; v_call: TRBV30; clone_size: NA; j_call: TRBJ1-1; cdr3_nt: TGTGCCTGGAGGGAAGACCCCCGAGGAGCTGAAGCTTTCTTT; cdr3_aa: CAWREDPRGAEAFF
cdr3_length: 13; d_call: NA; v_call: TRBV11-2; clone_size: NA; j_call: TRBJ2-3; cdr3_nt: TGTGCCAGCAGCTTAGCAGGGGTGGATACGCAGTATTTT; cdr3_aa: CASSLAGVDTQYF
cdr3_length: 16; d_call: NA; v_call: TRBV19; clone_size: NA; j_call: TRBJ1-1; cdr3_nt: TGTGCCAGTAGTTCCCTCCCGACAGGCATGAACACTGAAGCTTTCTTT; cdr3_aa: CASSSLPTGMNTEAFF
cdr3_length: 18; d_call: TRBD2; v_call: TRBV18; clone_size: NA; j_call: TRBJ2-3; cdr3_nt: TGTGCCAGCTCACCGAGCGGGACTAGCGGCCTGAGCACAGATACGCAGTATTTT; cdr3_aa: CASSPSGTSGLSTDTQYF
cdr3_length: 13; d_call: NA; v_call: TRBV27; clone_size: NA; j_call: TRBJ1-4; cdr3_nt: TGTGCCAGCAGTTTACGGGTTGGAGAAAAACTGTTTTTT; cdr3_aa: CASSLRVGEKLFF
cdr3_length: 14; d_call: TRBD1; v_call: TRBV6-5; clone_size: once; j_call: TRBJ2-7; cdr3_nt: TGTGCCAGCACCCGCGGACAGGGCTACTACGAGCAGTACTTC; cdr3_aa: CASTRGQGYYEQYF
cdr3_length: 14; d_call: NA; v_call: TRBV7-9; clone_size: few; j_call: TRBJ1-1; cdr3_nt: TGTGCCAGCAGCTTAGCGTGGAGAGCAACTGAAGCTTTCTTT; cdr3_aa: CASSLAWRATEAFF
cdr3_length: 12; d_call: NA; v_call: TRBV6-5; clone_size: NA; j_call: TRBJ2-7; cdr3_nt: TGTGCCAGCAGGCTAACGAACTACGAGCAGTACTTC; cdr3_aa: CASRLTNYEQYF
cdr3_length: 14; d_call: NA; v_call: TRBV19; clone_size: NA; j_call: TRBJ2-4; cdr3_nt: TGTGCCAGCAGGCCAGGACTCGGGGAAAACATTCAGTACTTC; cdr3_aa: CASRPGLGENIQYF
cdr3_length: 14; d_call: NA; v_call: TRBV19; clone_size: NA; j_call: TRBJ2-3; cdr3_nt: TGTGCCAGTAGCCCGGGACTTACCGCGGATACGCAGTATTTT; cdr3_aa: CASSPGLTADTQYF
cdr3_length: 14; d_call: NA; v_call: TRBV2; clone_size: NA; j_call: TRBJ1-1; cdr3_nt: TGTGCCAGCCTCGTTTTTGCAGCGGGCACTGAAGCTTTCTTT; cdr3_aa: CASLVFAAGTEAFF
cdr3_length: 13; d_call: NA; v_call: TRBV18; clone_size: NA; j_call: TRBJ2-3; cdr3_nt: TGTGCCAGCTCACCAGGAGGGGCAGATACGCAGTATTTT; cdr3_aa: CASSPGGADTQYF
cdr3_length: 12; d_call: NA; v_call: TRBV28; clone_size: NA; j_call: TRBJ1-2; cdr3_nt: TGTGCCAGCAGTTTTCGAGGGTATGGCTACACCTTC; cdr3_aa: CASSFRGYGYTF
cdr3_length: 18; d_call: TRBD1; v_call: TRBV5-8; clone_size: NA; j_call: TRBJ1-2; cdr3_nt: TGTGCCAGCAGCTTGGCTTTCCTACAGGGGAAGCTTAACTATGGCTACACCTTC; cdr3_aa: CASSLAFLQGKLNYGYTF